Sequencing of this TCR beta chain was carried out in a study of Ad26.COV2.S vaccination and SARS-CoV-2 variants. Germline CDR1 KGHSH, CDR2 LQKENI. V lost 1 base and J lost 7, with 17 bases in between. The CDR3 sequence is 16 residues long. Treatment noted: roughly 20 received Ad26.COV2.S at low or high dose, single or two shots; 5 received placebo; per-sample allocation not given. It was on day 63 after the first vaccine or placebo injection that samples were taken. The repertoire was sequenced with immunoSEQ multiplex PCR; TCRdb's copy has only in-frame clones and lacks some. Among around 320,000 clones listed, about 86% were seen once.

The clonotype was recovered from a person between 18 and 65 years old who received the Ad26.COV2.S COVID-19 vaccine or a placebo. Sequencing used peripheral blood, obtained in a trial of Ad26.COV2.S vaccine versus placebo. V usage is TRBV18 and J usage is TRBJ1-5; possibly TRBD1 for D (6 bases). The CDR3 DNA reads TGTGCCAGCTCACCACTACGGACAGACACCCTCCAGCCCCAGCATTTT. It codes for CASSPLRTDTLQPQHF.